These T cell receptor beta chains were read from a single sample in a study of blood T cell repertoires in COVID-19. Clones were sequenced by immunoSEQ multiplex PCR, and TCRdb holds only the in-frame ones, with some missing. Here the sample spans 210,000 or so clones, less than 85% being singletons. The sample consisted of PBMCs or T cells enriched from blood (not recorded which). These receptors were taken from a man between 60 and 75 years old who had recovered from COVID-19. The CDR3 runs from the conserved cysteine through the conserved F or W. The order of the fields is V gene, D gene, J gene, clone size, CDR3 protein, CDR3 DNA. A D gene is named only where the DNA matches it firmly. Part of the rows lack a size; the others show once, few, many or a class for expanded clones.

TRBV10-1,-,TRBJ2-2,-,CASSESGNTGELFF,TGCGCCAGCAGTGAATCGGGGAACACCGGGGAGCTGTTTTTT
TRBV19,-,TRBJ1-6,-,CASSIDENSPLHF,TGTGCCAGTAGTATAGATGAGAATTCACCCCTCCACTTT
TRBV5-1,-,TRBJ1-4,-,CASSLLAFGEKLFF,TGCGCCAGCTCATTACTCGCGTTCGGTGAAAAACTGTTTTTT
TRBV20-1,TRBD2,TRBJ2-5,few,CSASRSLAGVETQYF,TGCAGTGCTAGTCGGTCGCTAGCGGGGGTGGAGACCCAGTACTTC
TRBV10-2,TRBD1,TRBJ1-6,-,CASKGQNFNSPLHF,TGCGCCAGCAAGGGACAGAACTTTAATTCACCCCTCCACTTT
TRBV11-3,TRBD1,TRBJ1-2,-,CASSPGTGQAVFYTF,TGTGCCAGCAGCCCAGGTACGGGACAGGCGGTTTTCTACACCTTC
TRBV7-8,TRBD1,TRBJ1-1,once,CASSSQTGANTEAFF,TGTGCCAGCAGCTCTCAGACAGGGGCGAACACTGAAGCTTTCTTT
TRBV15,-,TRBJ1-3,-,CATSMRGNTIYF,TGTGCCACCAGCATGAGAGGAAACACCATATATTTT
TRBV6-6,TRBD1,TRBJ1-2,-,CASSRNMDRGGGYTF,TGTGCCAGCAGTAGGAACATGGACAGGGGAGGTGGCTACACCTTC
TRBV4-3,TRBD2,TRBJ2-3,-,CASSQRGGSTDTQYF,TGCGCCAGCAGCCAACGGGGGGGAAGCACAGATACGCAGTATTTT
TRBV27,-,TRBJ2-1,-,CASSLVQSSYNEQFF,TGTGCCAGCAGTTTAGTACAGAGCTCCTACAATGAGCAGTTCTTC
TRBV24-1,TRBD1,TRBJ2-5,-,CATSDGTAQETQYF,TGTGCCACCAGTGATGGGACAGCCCAAGAGACCCAGTACTTC
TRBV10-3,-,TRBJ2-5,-,CAISDGQGQETQYF,TGTGCCATCAGTGATGGGCAGGGACAAGAGACCCAGTACTTC
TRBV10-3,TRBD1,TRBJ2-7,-,CAISSGQGPYEQYF,TGTGCCATCAGCTCGGGACAGGGACCCTACGAGCAGTACTTC
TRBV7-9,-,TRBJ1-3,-,CASSLEVLGQPLTPNTIYF,TGTGCCAGCAGCTTAGAGGTGCTTGGACAGCCCTTAACCCCGAACACCATATATTTT
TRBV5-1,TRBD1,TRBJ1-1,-,CASSSGQENTEAFF,TGCGCCAGCAGCTCCGGACAGGAAAACACTGAAGCTTTCTTT
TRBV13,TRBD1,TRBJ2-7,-,CASSGDSSYEQYF,TGTGCCAGCAGCGGGGACAGTTCCTACGAGCAGTACTTC
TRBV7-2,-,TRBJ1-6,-,CASSAGGPLHF,TGTGCCAGCAGTGCGGGTGGACCCCTCCACTTT
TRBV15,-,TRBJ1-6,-,CATSRKLGGSYNSPLHF,TGTGCCACCTCCAGGAAGTTGGGGGGCTCCTATAATTCACCCCTCCACTTT
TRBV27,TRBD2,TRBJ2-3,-,CASSLTSGGYTDTQYF,TGTGCCAGCAGTTTAACTAGCGGGGGGTACACAGATACGCAGTATTTT
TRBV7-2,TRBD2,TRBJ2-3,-,CASSPQTSGGDTQYF,TGTGCCAGCAGCCCACAGACTAGCGGGGGCGATACGCAGTATTTT
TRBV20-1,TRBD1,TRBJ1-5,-,CSASAQGGNQPQHF,TGCAGTGCTAGTGCCCAGGGGGGCAATCAGCCCCAGCATTTT
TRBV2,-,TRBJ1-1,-,CASSDISEWAFF,TGTGCCAGCAGTGATATATCGGAGTGGGCTTTCTTT
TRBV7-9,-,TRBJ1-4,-,CASSGERATNEKLFF,TGTGCCAGCAGCGGAGAGCGTGCAACTAATGAAAAACTGTTTTTT
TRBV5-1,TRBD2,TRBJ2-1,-,CASSLVAGDYNEQFF,TGCGCCAGCAGCTTGGTAGCGGGGGACTACAATGAGCAGTTCTTC
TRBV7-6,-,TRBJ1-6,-,CASSLAEGGPLHF,TGTGCCAGCAGCTTAGCGGAGGGGGGGCCCCTCCACTTT
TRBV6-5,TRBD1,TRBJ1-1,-,CASPGTALTEAFF,TGTGCCAGCCCCGGGACAGCCCTCACTGAAGCTTTCTTT
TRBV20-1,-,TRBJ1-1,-,CNVPKGTEAFF,TGCAATGTGCCGAAGGGGACTGAAGCTTTCTTT
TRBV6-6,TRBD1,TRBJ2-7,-,CASSYSRQGSSYEQYF,TGTGCCAGCAGTTACTCCCGACAGGGAAGCTCCTACGAGCAGTACTTC
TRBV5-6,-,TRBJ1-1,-,CASSLLQGMNTEAFF,TGTGCCAGCAGCTTGCTTCAGGGAATGAACACTGAAGCTTTCTTT
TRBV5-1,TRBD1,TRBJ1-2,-,CASSVQGVSYGYTF,TGCGCCAGCAGCGTACAGGGGGTTAGCTATGGCTACACCTTC
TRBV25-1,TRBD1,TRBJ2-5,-,CASSELGGTGRMETQYF,TGTGCCAGCAGTGAATTGGGCGGGACAGGGAGGATGGAGACCCAGTACTTC
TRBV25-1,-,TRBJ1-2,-,CASSDRLSSFNGYTF,TGTGCCAGCAGTGATCGGTTAAGTTCCTTCAATGGCTACACCTTC
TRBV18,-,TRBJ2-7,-,CASSPGAYEQYF,TGTGCCAGCTCCCCCGGGGCCTACGAGCAGTACTTC
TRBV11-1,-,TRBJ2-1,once,CASSLFSGSSYNEQFF,TGTGCCAGCAGCTTGTTTAGCGGTAGCTCCTACAATGAGCAGTTCTTC
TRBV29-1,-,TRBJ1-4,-,CSVGGGTNEKLFF,TGCAGCGTTGGGGGGGGGACTAATGAAAAACTGTTTTTT